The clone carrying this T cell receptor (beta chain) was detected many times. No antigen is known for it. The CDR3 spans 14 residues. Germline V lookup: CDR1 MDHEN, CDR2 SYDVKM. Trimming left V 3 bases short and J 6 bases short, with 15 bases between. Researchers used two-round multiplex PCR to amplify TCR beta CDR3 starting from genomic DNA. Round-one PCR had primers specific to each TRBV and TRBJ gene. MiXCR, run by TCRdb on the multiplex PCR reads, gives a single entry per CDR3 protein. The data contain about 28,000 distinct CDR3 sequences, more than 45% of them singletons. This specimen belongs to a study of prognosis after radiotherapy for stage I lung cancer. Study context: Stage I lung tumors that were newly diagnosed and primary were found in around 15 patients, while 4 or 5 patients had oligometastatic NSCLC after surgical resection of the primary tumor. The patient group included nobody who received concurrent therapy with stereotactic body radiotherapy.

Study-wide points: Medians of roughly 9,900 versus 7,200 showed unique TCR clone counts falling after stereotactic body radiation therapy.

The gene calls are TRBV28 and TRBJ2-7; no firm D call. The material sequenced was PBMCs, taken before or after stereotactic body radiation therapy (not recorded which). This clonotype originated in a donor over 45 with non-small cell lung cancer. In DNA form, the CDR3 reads TGTGCCAGCAGTTTTAAATGGGAATTGATCGAGCAGTACTTC. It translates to CASSFKWELIEQYF.